This is a list of T cell receptor beta chains from one sample in a study of blood T cell repertoires in COVID-19. Here immunoSEQ multiplex PCR was the method, and the copy in TCRdb shows in-frame clones only, minus some. The repertoire holds 200,000 to 250,000 clones, about 79% seen once, with approximately 3.1% in the top ten. Sample: PBMCs or T cells enriched from blood (not recorded which). These receptors all stem from an older woman who had recovered from COVID-19. Both conserved end residues are part of each CDR3. A D gene is named only where the DNA matches it firmly. Only some rows state a clone size, as once, few, many or a class for expanded clones.

v_call: TRBV7-9; j_call: TRBJ2-3; clone_size: .; d_call: .; cdr3_aa: CASSGLAVKTDTQYF; cdr3_nt: TGTGCCAGCAGCGGATTAGCGGTAAAGACAGATACGCAGTATTTT
v_call: TRBV3-1/TRBV3-2; j_call: TRBJ2-4; clone_size: .; d_call: .; cdr3_aa: CASSQASGRGQNIQYF; cdr3_nt: TGTGCCAGCAGCCAAGCCTCCGGGAGGGGGCAAAACATTCAGTACTTC
v_call: TRBV7-3; j_call: TRBJ2-2; clone_size: .; d_call: TRBD2; cdr3_aa: CASSLYGGDTGELFF; cdr3_nt: TGCGCCAGCAGCCTTTATGGGGGGGACACCGGGGAGCTGTTTTTT
v_call: TRBV19; j_call: TRBJ1-2; clone_size: .; d_call: .; cdr3_aa: CASNQGSYGYTF; cdr3_nt: TGTGCCAGTAATCAGGGGAGCTATGGCTACACCTTC
v_call: TRBV27; j_call: TRBJ2-3; clone_size: .; d_call: TRBD2; cdr3_aa: CASSTRLAGYRYTQYF; cdr3_nt: TGTGCCAGCAGTACTAGGCTAGCGGGATATCGTTATACGCAGTATTTT
v_call: TRBV10-3; j_call: TRBJ1-1; clone_size: .; d_call: .; cdr3_aa: CAISETDGEGTEAFF; cdr3_nt: TGTGCCATCAGTGAGACGGACGGGGAGGGCACTGAAGCTTTCTTT
v_call: TRBV4-2; j_call: TRBJ2-7; clone_size: .; d_call: TRBD2; cdr3_aa: CASSQEGTSGSVYEQYF; cdr3_nt: TGTGCCAGCAGCCAAGAAGGGACTAGCGGGAGTGTCTACGAGCAGTACTTC
v_call: TRBV7-8; j_call: TRBJ2-3; clone_size: .; d_call: .; cdr3_aa: CASSLGTARTDTQYF; cdr3_nt: TGTGCCAGCAGCTTAGGGACAGCCCGCACAGATACGCAGTATTTT
v_call: TRBV5-6; j_call: TRBJ2-7; clone_size: .; d_call: TRBD1; cdr3_aa: CASSAGQGVHF; cdr3_nt: TGTGCCAGCAGCGCAGGACAGGGCGTTCACTTC
v_call: TRBV11-2; j_call: TRBJ1-3; clone_size: few; d_call: TRBD1; cdr3_aa: CASSPSPTGTGNTIYF; cdr3_nt: TGTGCCAGCAGCCCGAGCCCGACAGGGACTGGAAACACCATATATTTT
v_call: TRBV6-5; j_call: TRBJ1-2; clone_size: .; d_call: .; cdr3_aa: CASKLQALLNYGYTF; cdr3_nt: TGTGCCAGCAAATTACAGGCTCTCCTAAACTATGGCTACACCTTC
v_call: TRBV3-1/TRBV3-2; j_call: TRBJ1-2; clone_size: .; d_call: TRBD1; cdr3_aa: CASSVTTGGYGYTF; cdr3_nt: TGTGCCAGCAGCGTCACTACAGGGGGCTATGGCTACACCTTC
v_call: TRBV4-1; j_call: TRBJ1-1; clone_size: .; d_call: .; cdr3_aa: CASSHVAGARSLDTEAFF; cdr3_nt: TGCGCCAGCAGCCATGTGGCAGGGGCGCGCTCATTAGACACTGAAGCTTTCTTT
v_call: TRBV3-1/TRBV3-2; j_call: TRBJ2-7; clone_size: .; d_call: TRBD1; cdr3_aa: CASSPEPGQPKQYF; cdr3_nt: TGTGCCAGCAGTCCCGAACCGGGACAGCCAAAGCAGTACTTC
v_call: TRBV3-1/TRBV3-2; j_call: TRBJ2-7; clone_size: few; d_call: .; cdr3_aa: CASSPGRGRGEQYF; cdr3_nt: TGTGCCAGCAGCCCCGGGAGGGGGCGAGGTGAGCAGTACTTC
v_call: TRBV7-6; j_call: TRBJ2-2; clone_size: .; d_call: TRBD2; cdr3_aa: CASRSSGGSNTGELFF; cdr3_nt: TGTGCCAGCAGGTCTAGCGGGGGGTCCAACACCGGGGAGCTGTTTTTT
v_call: TRBV3-1/TRBV3-2; j_call: TRBJ1-3; clone_size: .; d_call: TRBD1; cdr3_aa: CASSQDIWGQGARNTIYF; cdr3_nt: TGTGCCAGCAGCCAAGACATTTGGGGACAGGGGGCCAGAAACACCATATATTTT
v_call: TRBV11-2; j_call: TRBJ2-3; clone_size: .; d_call: .; cdr3_aa: CASSLERESTDTQYF; cdr3_nt: TGTGCCAGCAGCTTAGAGAGGGAGAGCACAGATACGCAGTATTTT
v_call: TRBV14; j_call: TRBJ2-1; clone_size: .; d_call: .; cdr3_aa: CASSQLGGAVDNEQFF; cdr3_nt: TGTGCCAGCAGCCAGTTGGGGGGGGCGGTAGACAATGAGCAGTTCTTC
v_call: TRBV3-1/TRBV3-2; j_call: TRBJ1-1; clone_size: .; d_call: TRBD1; cdr3_aa: CASSQTGGEAFF; cdr3_nt: TGTGCCAGCAGTCAGACAGGGGGCGAAGCTTTCTTT
v_call: TRBV7-2; j_call: TRBJ1-2; clone_size: .; d_call: TRBD1; cdr3_aa: CARGQGAGYGYTF; cdr3_nt: TGTGCCAGGGGACAGGGGGCTGGGTATGGCTACACCTTC
v_call: TRBV4-2; j_call: TRBJ1-2; clone_size: .; d_call: .; cdr3_aa: CASSQVAGQNYGYTF; cdr3_nt: TGTGCCAGCAGCCAAGTGGCAGGGCAGAACTATGGCTACACCTTC
v_call: TRBV27; j_call: TRBJ1-3; clone_size: .; d_call: TRBD1; cdr3_aa: CASSLRDRDLSSSGNTIYF; cdr3_nt: TGTGCCAGCAGTCTCCGGGACAGGGACCTCTCGAGCTCTGGAAACACCATATATTTT
v_call: TRBV7-9; j_call: TRBJ1-6; clone_size: once; d_call: .; cdr3_aa: CASIKTGLNSPLHF; cdr3_nt: TGTGCCAGCATAAAGACAGGCCTTAATTCACCCCTCCACTTT
v_call: TRBV6-6; j_call: TRBJ1-6; clone_size: .; d_call: TRBD1; cdr3_aa: CASSRVQGSSYNSPLHF; cdr3_nt: TGTGCCAGCAGCCGAGTACAGGGGAGCTCCTATAATTCACCCCTCCACTTT
v_call: TRBV7-2; j_call: TRBJ1-2; clone_size: once; d_call: TRBD1; cdr3_aa: CASSPQTGDNYGYTF; cdr3_nt: TGTGCCAGCAGCCCCCAGACAGGGGACAACTATGGCTACACCTTC
v_call: TRBV5-1; j_call: TRBJ1-4; clone_size: .; d_call: .; cdr3_aa: CASSPGEATNEKLFF; cdr3_nt: TGCGCCAGCAGCCCCGGGGAGGCAACTAATGAAAAACTGTTTTTT
v_call: TRBV9; j_call: TRBJ2-6; clone_size: .; d_call: .; cdr3_aa: CASSVGLTGFSGANVLTF; cdr3_nt: TGTGCCAGCAGCGTAGGTCTGACAGGCTTCTCTGGGGCCAACGTCCTGACTTTC
v_call: TRBV5-6; j_call: TRBJ1-2; clone_size: once; d_call: TRBD1; cdr3_aa: CASSRSTGGLGYTF; cdr3_nt: TGTGCCAGCAGCCGATCTACAGGGGGCCTTGGCTACACCTTC
v_call: TRBV5-4; j_call: TRBJ1-2; clone_size: once; d_call: TRBD1; cdr3_aa: CASSLRDRVYGYTF; cdr3_nt: TGTGCCAGCAGCTTGAGGGACAGGGTCTATGGCTACACCTTC
v_call: TRBV6-5; j_call: TRBJ1-1; clone_size: .; d_call: .; cdr3_aa: CASSYYGLPKIEAFF; cdr3_nt: TGTGCCAGCAGTTATTACGGGTTGCCAAAAATTGAAGCTTTCTTT
v_call: TRBV10-3; j_call: TRBJ1-3; clone_size: .; d_call: .; cdr3_aa: CAISGGLNAGNTIYF; cdr3_nt: TGTGCCATCAGTGGGGGACTCAACGCTGGAAACACCATATATTTT
v_call: TRBV6-6; j_call: TRBJ2-7; clone_size: .; d_call: TRBD1; cdr3_aa: CASSYLGQGISYEQYF; cdr3_nt: TGTGCCAGCAGTTATTTAGGACAGGGGATTTCCTACGAGCAGTACTTC
v_call: TRBV6-1; j_call: TRBJ1-2; clone_size: .; d_call: .; cdr3_aa: CASSEGGVHGYTF; cdr3_nt: TGTGCCAGCAGTGAAGGGGGGGTGCATGGCTACACCTTC
v_call: TRBV5-1; j_call: TRBJ2-3; clone_size: few; d_call: TRBD2; cdr3_aa: CASSLGRGGTDTQYF; cdr3_nt: TGCGCCAGCAGCTTAGGGCGGGGGGGCACAGATACGCAGTATTTT
v_call: TRBV19; j_call: TRBJ1-6; clone_size: few; d_call: TRBD1; cdr3_aa: CASSPPRGRGSPLHF; cdr3_nt: TGTGCCAGTAGTCCCCCCAGGGGGCGCGGGTCACCCCTCCACTTT
v_call: TRBV5-4; j_call: TRBJ2-7; clone_size: .; d_call: TRBD2; cdr3_aa: CASSLADRGLAAEQYF; cdr3_nt: TGTGCCAGCAGCTTGGCCGACCGGGGACTAGCAGCCGAGCAGTACTTC
v_call: TRBV18; j_call: TRBJ1-5; clone_size: .; d_call: TRBD1; cdr3_aa: CASSPGTGFVRNQPQHF; cdr3_nt: TGTGCCAGCTCACCGGGGACAGGGTTTGTTCGCAATCAGCCCCAGCATTTT
v_call: TRBV5-4; j_call: TRBJ2-1; clone_size: .; d_call: .; cdr3_aa: CASSFSLENNEQFF; cdr3_nt: TGTGCCAGCAGCTTTTCCTTAGAGAACAATGAGCAGTTCTTC
v_call: TRBV3-1/TRBV3-2; j_call: TRBJ1-1; clone_size: .; d_call: .; cdr3_aa: CASSQVGTGEAFF; cdr3_nt: TGTGCCAGCAGCCAAGTCGGTACAGGGGAAGCTTTCTTT
v_call: TRBV4-3; j_call: TRBJ1-5; clone_size: .; d_call: .; cdr3_aa: CASSQGTGFDQPQHF; cdr3_nt: TGCGCCAGCAGCCAAGGTACAGGGTTCGATCAGCCCCAGCATTTT
v_call: TRBV18; j_call: TRBJ1-3; clone_size: .; d_call: .; cdr3_aa: CASSPQGFSGNTIYF; cdr3_nt: TGTGCCAGCTCACCACAGGGGTTCTCTGGAAACACCATATATTTT
v_call: TRBV10-3; j_call: TRBJ1-2; clone_size: few; d_call: .; cdr3_aa: CAISGGGLPSPNYGYTF; cdr3_nt: TGTGCCATCAGCGGTGGGGGACTGCCATCGCCAAACTATGGCTACACCTTC
v_call: TRBV6-5; j_call: TRBJ2-2; clone_size: few; d_call: .; cdr3_aa: CASSFRGEELFF; cdr3_nt: TGTGCCAGCAGTTTCCGAGGAGAGGAGCTGTTTTTT
v_call: TRBV4-2; j_call: TRBJ2-5; clone_size: few; d_call: .; cdr3_aa: CASSQAFAGLETQYF; cdr3_nt: TGTGCCAGCAGCCAAGCTTTTGCGGGCTTGGAGACCCAGTACTTC
v_call: TRBV19; j_call: TRBJ1-1; clone_size: .; d_call: .; cdr3_aa: CASSTYSGAEAFF; cdr3_nt: TGTGCCAGTAGTACCTACTCGGGGGCTGAAGCTTTCTTT
v_call: TRBV2; j_call: TRBJ1-6; clone_size: .; d_call: .; cdr3_aa: CASRDRGGENSPLHF; cdr3_nt: TGTGCCAGCAGAGACAGAGGAGGGGAGAATTCACCCCTCCACTTT
v_call: TRBV5-1; j_call: TRBJ2-7; clone_size: .; d_call: TRBD2; cdr3_aa: CASSLERGVASGTYEQYF; cdr3_nt: TGCGCCAGCAGCTTGGAGAGGGGGGTGGCTAGCGGGACGTACGAGCAGTACTTC
v_call: TRBV25-1; j_call: TRBJ2-5; clone_size: few; d_call: TRBD1; cdr3_aa: CASRPTGTGQETQYF; cdr3_nt: TGTGCCAGCAGGCCAACCGGGACAGGGCAAGAGACCCAGTACTTC
v_call: TRBV7-3; j_call: TRBJ2-2; clone_size: .; d_call: .; cdr3_aa: CASSLSNTGELFF; cdr3_nt: TGTGCCAGCAGCTTGAGCAACACCGGGGAGCTGTTTTTT
v_call: TRBV5-5; j_call: TRBJ2-7; clone_size: .; d_call: .; cdr3_aa: CASSLAGVGYEQYF; cdr3_nt: TGTGCCAGCAGCTTGGCCGGGGTTGGCTACGAGCAGTACTTC
v_call: TRBV11-3; j_call: TRBJ2-2; clone_size: .; d_call: .; cdr3_aa: CASSSNSAGELFF; cdr3_nt: TGTGCCAGCAGCTCAAACAGTGCCGGGGAGCTGTTTTTT
v_call: TRBV10-1; j_call: TRBJ2-7; clone_size: .; d_call: TRBD1; cdr3_aa: CASRRDRTYEQYF; cdr3_nt: TGCGCCAGCAGACGGGACAGAACCTACGAGCAGTACTTC
v_call: TRBV5-6; j_call: TRBJ1-5; clone_size: .; d_call: TRBD1; cdr3_aa: CASSLGQGRGNQPQHF; cdr3_nt: TGTGCCAGCAGCTTGGGACAGGGAAGGGGCAATCAGCCCCAGCATTTT
v_call: TRBV6-2/TRBV6-3; j_call: TRBJ1-5; clone_size: once; d_call: TRBD1; cdr3_aa: CASSWTGPQPQHF; cdr3_nt: TGTGCCAGCAGTTGGACAGGGCCTCAGCCCCAGCATTTT
v_call: TRBV11-2; j_call: TRBJ2-3; clone_size: .; d_call: TRBD2; cdr3_aa: CASSTQAGVGDTQYF; cdr3_nt: TGTGCCAGCAGCACCCAAGCGGGAGTAGGAGATACGCAGTATTTT
v_call: TRBV18; j_call: TRBJ2-7; clone_size: .; d_call: TRBD1; cdr3_aa: CASSPILGQGATYEQYF; cdr3_nt: TGTGCCAGCTCACCAATCCTAGGACAGGGGGCCACCTACGAGCAGTACTTC
v_call: TRBV5-1; j_call: TRBJ2-2; clone_size: .; d_call: TRBD1; cdr3_aa: CASSRGTGPTGELFF; cdr3_nt: TGCGCCAGCAGCCGAGGGACAGGGCCAACCGGGGAGCTGTTTTTT
v_call: TRBV7-9; j_call: TRBJ2-2; clone_size: .; d_call: .; cdr3_aa: CASSSRGTKTGELFF; cdr3_nt: TGTGCCAGCAGTTCTAGGGGGACTAAAACCGGGGAGCTGTTTTTT
v_call: TRBV18; j_call: TRBJ2-5; clone_size: .; d_call: .; cdr3_aa: CASSAGFSETQYF; cdr3_nt: TGTGCCAGCTCAGCAGGGTTTTCGGAGACCCAGTACTTC